The 5 T cell receptor beta chains in this list originate from one sample, sequenced in a study of response to subunit inactivated influenza vaccine. TCRdb fed the RT-PCR reads into MiXCR, producing one record per CDR3 protein. The sample records hundreds of thousands of distinct CDR3 sequences, roughly 10% being singletons. The sample here was PBMCs from blood, taken on the day of vaccination. Source of these receptors: a man aged 50-59 years who received an inactivated influenza vaccine.

This clonotype showed up just a few times. The chain links TRBV7-2 to TRBJ1-4; D gene uncertain. V shed 5 bases and J shed 2 bases, with 9 bases lying between them. The CDR3 contains 14 residues. Germline V gene lookup returns CDR1 SGHTA and CDR2 FQGNSA. CDR3 nucleotides: TGTGCCAGCAGCGAAACAAGGACTAATGAAAAACTGTTTTTT. Protein: CASSETRTNEKLFF.

This sequence joins TRBV6-1 and TRBJ2-7; 7 positions match TRBD2. This CDR3 has 14 amino acids. Germline lookup yields CDR1 MNHNS and CDR2 SASEGT. The V segment lost 6 bases and the J segment 5 bases; nucleotides outside the gene matches: 10. The CDR3 loop is CASRVTREINEQYF. In nucleotides, the CDR3 is TGTGCCAGCAGGGTAACGCGGGAGATCAACGAGCAGTACTTC.

This chain joins TRBV10-2 and TRBJ2-1; D might be TRBD2 (6 bases). Trimming took 0 bases from V and 3 from J, leaving 12 bases between them. CDR1 and CDR2 from the germline V gene are WSHSY and SAAADI. CDR3 length equals 16 residues. CDR3 nucleotides: TGCGCCAGCAGTGAGTCGGAGGGAATCCTCTACAATGAGCAGTTCTTC. Protein product: CASSESEGILYNEQFF.

This clonotype turned up a few times. The chain uses TRBV29-1 and TRBJ1-2; 12 bases agree with TRBD1. Trimming cost V 6 bases and J 8 bases; bases outside gene matches: 7. CDR1 and CDR2 from the germline V gene are SQVTM and ANQGSEA. The CDR3 runs 13 residues. DNA of the CDR3: TGCAGCGTAGGGACAGGGGGCCTAGGAGGCTACACCTTC. Protein: CSVGTGGLGGYTF.

Only a few counts were recorded for this clonotype. The rearrangement uses TRBV25-1 and TRBJ2-1; D might be TRBD1 (6 bases). V was trimmed by 6 bases and J by 0 bases, leaving 9 bases between them. The CDR3 is 14 amino acids. CDR1 MGHDK and CDR2 SYGVNS come from the germline V gene. DNA for the CDR3: TGTGCCAGCAGAAAAGGGGGCTCCTACAATGAGCAGTTCTTC. Protein sequence: CASRKGGSYNEQFF.